This entry is about one TCR beta chain. Per germline, CDR1 SNHLY and CDR2 FYNNEI. The CDR3 is made up of 14 amino acids. With V trimmed by 7 bases and J by 1 base, 3 bases remained unmatched. Primers for the PCR totalled 60 Vbeta and 13 Jbeta. TCRdb's copy holds only in-frame clones and misses some; the assay was immunoSEQ multiplex PCR. The sample includes about 200,000 clones, roughly 87% of them seen just once. This sample was included in a study of cytomegalovirus exposure and HLA in healthy donors. Input material: PBMCs. The V gene is TRBV2, the J gene TRBJ2-2; 7 bases line up with TRBD1. The sequence derives from a man aged 40-50 years in good health and CMV-seropositive. The chain's CDR3 is CASTRTGNTGELFF. In nucleotides, the CDR3 is TGTGCCAGCACCCGGACAGGGAACACCGGGGAGCTGTTTTTT.